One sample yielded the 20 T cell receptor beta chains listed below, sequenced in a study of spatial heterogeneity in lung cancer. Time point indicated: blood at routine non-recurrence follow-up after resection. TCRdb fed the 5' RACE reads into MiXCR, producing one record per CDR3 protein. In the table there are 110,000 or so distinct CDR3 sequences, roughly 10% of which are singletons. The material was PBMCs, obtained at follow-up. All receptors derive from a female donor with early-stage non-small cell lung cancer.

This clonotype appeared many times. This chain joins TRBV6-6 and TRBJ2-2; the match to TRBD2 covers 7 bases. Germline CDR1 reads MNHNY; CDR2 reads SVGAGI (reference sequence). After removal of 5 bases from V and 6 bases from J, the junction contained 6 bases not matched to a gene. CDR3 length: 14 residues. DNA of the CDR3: TGTGCCAGCAGTCTCGGGAGGCAGGCCGGGGAGCTGTTTTTT. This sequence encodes CASSLGRQAGELFF.

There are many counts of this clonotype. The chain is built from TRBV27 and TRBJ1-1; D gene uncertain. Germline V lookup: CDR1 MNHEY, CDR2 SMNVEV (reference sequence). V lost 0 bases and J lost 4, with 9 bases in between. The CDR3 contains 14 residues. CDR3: CASSLSRGITEAFF. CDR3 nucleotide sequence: TGTGCCAGCAGTTTATCGCGAGGGATCACTGAAGCTTTCTTT.

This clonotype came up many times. The CDR3 bases are TGTGCCAGCAGTCGACTTCGACGAGATACGCAGTATTTT. It translates to CASSRLRRDTQYF. The chain couples TRBV27 to TRBJ2-3; D unresolved. V gave up 5 bases and J gave up 5 bases, with 11 bases separating them. The germline CDR1 and CDR2 sequences are MNHEY and SMNVEV (reference sequence). CDR3 size: 13 residues.

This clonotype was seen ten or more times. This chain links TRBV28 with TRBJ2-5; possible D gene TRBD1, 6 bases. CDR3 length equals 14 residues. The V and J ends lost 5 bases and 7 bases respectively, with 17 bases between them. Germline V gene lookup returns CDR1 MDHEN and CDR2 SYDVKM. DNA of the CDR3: TGTGCCAGCAGTCCCCAGACAGGCACGGGGACCCAGTACTTC. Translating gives CASSPQTGTGTQYF.

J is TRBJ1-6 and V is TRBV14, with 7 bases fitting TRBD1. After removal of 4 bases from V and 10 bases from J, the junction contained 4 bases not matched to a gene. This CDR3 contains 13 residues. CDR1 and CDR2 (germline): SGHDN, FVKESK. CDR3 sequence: CASSRQGYSPLHF. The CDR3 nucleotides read TGTGCCAGCAGCCGACAGGGCTACTCACCCCTCCACTTT. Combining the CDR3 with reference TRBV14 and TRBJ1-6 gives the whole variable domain EAGVTQFPSHSVIEKGQTVTLRCDPISGHDNLYWYRRVMGKEIKFLLHFVKESKQDESGMPNNRFLAERTGGTYSTLKVQPAELEDSGVYFCASSRQGYSPLHFGNGTRLTVT.

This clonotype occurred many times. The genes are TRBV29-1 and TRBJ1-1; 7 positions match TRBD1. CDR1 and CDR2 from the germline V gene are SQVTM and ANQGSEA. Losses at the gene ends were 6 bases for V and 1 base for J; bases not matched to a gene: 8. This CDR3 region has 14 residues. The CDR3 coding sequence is TGCAGCGTCGGAACGGACAGGCCGAACACTGAAGCTTTCTTT. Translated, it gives CSVGTDRPNTEAFF.

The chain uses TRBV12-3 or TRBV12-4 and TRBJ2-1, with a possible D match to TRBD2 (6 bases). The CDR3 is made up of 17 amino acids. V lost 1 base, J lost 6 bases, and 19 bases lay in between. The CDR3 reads CASSLVVTRGLSNEQFF. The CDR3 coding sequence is TGTGCCAGCAGTTTAGTTGTGACTAGAGGTTTAAGCAATGAGCAGTTCTTC.

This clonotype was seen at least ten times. The DNA of the CDR3 is TGTGCCACCAAGGGGGGCGACACTGAAGCTTTCTTT. This gives the protein CATKGGDTEAFF. The chain carries TRBV24-1 and TRBJ1-1; tentatively, D is TRBD1 (6 bases). Trimming removed 8 bases at V and 3 bases at J, with 9 bases between. CDR3 length: 12 amino acids. CDR1 is KGHDR, CDR2 SFDVKD, per germline.

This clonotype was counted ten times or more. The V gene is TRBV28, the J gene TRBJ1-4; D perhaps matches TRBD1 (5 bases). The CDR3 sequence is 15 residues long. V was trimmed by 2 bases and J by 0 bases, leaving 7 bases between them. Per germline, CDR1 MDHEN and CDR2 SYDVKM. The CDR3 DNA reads TGTGCCAGCAGTTTACAGGGTGCAACTAATGAAAAACTGTTTTTT. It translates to CASSLQGATNEKLFF.

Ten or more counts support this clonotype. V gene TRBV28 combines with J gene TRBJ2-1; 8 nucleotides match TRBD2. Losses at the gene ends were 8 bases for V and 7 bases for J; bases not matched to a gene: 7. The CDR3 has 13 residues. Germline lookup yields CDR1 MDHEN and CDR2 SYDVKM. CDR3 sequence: CASQAGDKNEQFF. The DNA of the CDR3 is TGTGCCAGCCAAGCGGGAGATAAAAATGAGCAGTTCTTC.

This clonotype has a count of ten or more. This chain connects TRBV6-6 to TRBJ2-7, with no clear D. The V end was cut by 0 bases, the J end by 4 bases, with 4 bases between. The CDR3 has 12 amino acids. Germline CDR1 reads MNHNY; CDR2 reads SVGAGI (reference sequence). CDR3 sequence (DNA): TGTGCCAGCAGTTACTCGGCATACGAGCAGTACTTC. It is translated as CASSYSAYEQYF.

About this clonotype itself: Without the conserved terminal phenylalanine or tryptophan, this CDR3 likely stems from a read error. The chain's CDR3 is CASSLDGTGDAFL. The CDR3 coding sequence is TGTGCCAGCAGCTTAGATGGAACAGGGGATGCTTTCCTT. The V gene is TRBV7-9, the J gene TRBJ1-1, with TRBD1 identical over 7 bases. Germline CDR1 SEHNR, CDR2 FQNEAQ (reference sequence). V trimming: 1 base; J trimming: 11 bases; junction bases outside the gene matches: 7. The CDR3 is made up of 13 amino acids.

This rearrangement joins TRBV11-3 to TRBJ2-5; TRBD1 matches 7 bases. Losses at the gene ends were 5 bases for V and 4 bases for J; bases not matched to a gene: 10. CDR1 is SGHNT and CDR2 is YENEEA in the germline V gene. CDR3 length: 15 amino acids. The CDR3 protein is CASSPQGELGETQYF. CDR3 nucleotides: TGTGCCAGCAGCCCCCAGGGGGAGCTGGGAGAGACCCAGTACTTC.

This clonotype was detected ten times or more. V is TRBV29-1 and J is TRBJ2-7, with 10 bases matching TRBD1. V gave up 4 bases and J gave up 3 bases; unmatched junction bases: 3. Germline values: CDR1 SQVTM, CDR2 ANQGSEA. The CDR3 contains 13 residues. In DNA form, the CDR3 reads TGCAGCGTTGGTGGACAGGGGGACTACGAGCAGTACTTC. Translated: CSVGGQGDYEQYF.

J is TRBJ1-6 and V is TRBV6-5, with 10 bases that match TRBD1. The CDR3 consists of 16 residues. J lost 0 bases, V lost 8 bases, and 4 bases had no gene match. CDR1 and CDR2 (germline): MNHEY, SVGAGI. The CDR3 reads CASLGQGSSYNSPLHF. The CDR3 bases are TGTGCCAGCCTGGGACAGGGGAGCTCCTATAATTCACCCCTCCACTTT.

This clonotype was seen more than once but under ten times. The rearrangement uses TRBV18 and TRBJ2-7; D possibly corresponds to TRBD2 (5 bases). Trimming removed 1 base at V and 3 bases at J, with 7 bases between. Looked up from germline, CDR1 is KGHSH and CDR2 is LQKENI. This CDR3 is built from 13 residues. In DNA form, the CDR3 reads TGTGCCAGCTCACCACTTGCGGGCTACGAGCAGTACGTC. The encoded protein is CASSPLAGYEQYV.

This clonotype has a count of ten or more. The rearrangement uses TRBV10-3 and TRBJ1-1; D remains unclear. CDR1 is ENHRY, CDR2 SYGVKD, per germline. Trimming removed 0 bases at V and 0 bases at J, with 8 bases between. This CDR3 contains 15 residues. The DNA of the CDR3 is TGTGCCATCAGTGAGTCGAACTTCATGAACACTGAAGCTTTCTTT. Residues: CAISESNFMNTEAFF.

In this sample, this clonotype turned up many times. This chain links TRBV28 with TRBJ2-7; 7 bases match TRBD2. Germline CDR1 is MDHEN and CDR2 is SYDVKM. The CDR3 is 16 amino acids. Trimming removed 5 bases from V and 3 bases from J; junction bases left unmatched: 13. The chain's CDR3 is CASSAEGLSFNYEQYF. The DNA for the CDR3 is TGTGCCAGCAGTGCCGAGGGACTATCCTTCAACTACGAGCAGTACTTC.

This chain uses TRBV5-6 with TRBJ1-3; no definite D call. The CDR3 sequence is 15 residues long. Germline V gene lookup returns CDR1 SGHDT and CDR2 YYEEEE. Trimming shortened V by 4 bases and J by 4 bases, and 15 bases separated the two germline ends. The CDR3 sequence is CASSRSGRTGNTIYF. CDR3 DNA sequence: TGTGCCAGCAGCCGCTCGGGTAGGACCGGAAACACCATATATTTT.

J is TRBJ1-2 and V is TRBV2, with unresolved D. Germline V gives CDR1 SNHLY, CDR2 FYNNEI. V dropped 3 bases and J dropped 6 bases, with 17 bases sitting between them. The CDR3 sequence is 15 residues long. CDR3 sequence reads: CASSELVLRGHGYTF. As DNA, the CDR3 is TGTGCCAGCAGTGAGTTGGTTTTACGGGGTCATGGCTACACCTTC.